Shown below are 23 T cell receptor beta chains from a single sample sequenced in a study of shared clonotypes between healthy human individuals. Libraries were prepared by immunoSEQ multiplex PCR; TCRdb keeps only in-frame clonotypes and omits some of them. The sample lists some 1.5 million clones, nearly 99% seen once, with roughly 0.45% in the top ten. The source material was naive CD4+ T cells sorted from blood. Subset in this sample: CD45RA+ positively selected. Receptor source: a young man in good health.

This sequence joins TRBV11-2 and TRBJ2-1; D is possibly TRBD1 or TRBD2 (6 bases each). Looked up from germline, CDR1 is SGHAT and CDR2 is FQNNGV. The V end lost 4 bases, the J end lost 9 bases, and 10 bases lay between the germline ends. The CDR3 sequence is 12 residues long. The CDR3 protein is CASSSRGAEQFF. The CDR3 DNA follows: TGTGCCAGCAGCTCGAGGGGGGCTGAGCAGTTCTTC. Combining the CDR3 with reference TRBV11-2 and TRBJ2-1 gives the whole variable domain EAGVAQSPRYKIIEKRQSVAFWCNPISGHATLYWYQQILGQGPKLLIQFQNNGVVDDSQLPKDRFSAERLKGVDSTLKIQPAKLEDSAVYLCASSSRGAEQFFGPGTRLTVL.

CDR3 DNA: TGTGCCAGCAGTGAGCGGGAGTCGTACGAGCAGTACTTC. It codes for CASSERESYEQYF. The gene calls are TRBV6-1 and TRBJ2-7; 7 bases align to TRBD2. This CDR3 comprises 13 residues. After removal of 3 bases from V and 4 bases from J, the junction contained 3 bases not matched to a gene. Germline V CDR1 and CDR2: MNHNS, SASEGT.

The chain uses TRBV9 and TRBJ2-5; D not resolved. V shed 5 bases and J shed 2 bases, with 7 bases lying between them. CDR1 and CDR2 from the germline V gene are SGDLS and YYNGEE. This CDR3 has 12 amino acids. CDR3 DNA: TGTGCCAGCAGTCCAGAACAAGAGACCCAGTACTTC. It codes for CASSPEQETQYF. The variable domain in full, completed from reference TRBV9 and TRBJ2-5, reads DSGVTQTPKHLITATGQRVTLRCSPRSGDLSVYWYQQSLDQGLQFLIQYYNGEERAKGNILERFSAQQFPDLHSELNLSSLELGDSALYFCASSPEQETQYFGPGTRLLVL.

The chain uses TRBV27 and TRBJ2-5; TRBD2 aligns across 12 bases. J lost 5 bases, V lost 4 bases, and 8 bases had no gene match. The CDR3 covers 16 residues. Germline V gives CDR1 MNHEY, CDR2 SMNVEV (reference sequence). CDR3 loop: CASSSTSGSSGETQYF. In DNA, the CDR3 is TGTGCCAGCAGTTCGACTAGCGGGAGTTCCGGGGAGACCCAGTACTTC.

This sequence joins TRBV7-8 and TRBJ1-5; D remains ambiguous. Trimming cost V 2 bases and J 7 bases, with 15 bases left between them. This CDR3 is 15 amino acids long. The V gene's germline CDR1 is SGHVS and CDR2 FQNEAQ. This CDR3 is CASSLQELRHQPQHF. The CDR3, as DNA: TGTGCCAGCAGCTTACAGGAGTTGCGGCACCAGCCCCAGCATTTT.

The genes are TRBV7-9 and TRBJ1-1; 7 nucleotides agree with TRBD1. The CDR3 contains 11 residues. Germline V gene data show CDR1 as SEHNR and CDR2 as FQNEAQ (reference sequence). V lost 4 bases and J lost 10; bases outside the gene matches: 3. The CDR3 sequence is CASSWGQRAFF. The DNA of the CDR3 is TGTGCCAGCAGCTGGGGACAGAGAGCTTTCTTT.

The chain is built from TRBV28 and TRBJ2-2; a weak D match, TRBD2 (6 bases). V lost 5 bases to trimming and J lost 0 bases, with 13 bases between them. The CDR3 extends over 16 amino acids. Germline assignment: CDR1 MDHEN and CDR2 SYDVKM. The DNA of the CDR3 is TGTGCCAGCAGTCCACGGACTACCGCGAACACCGGGGAGCTGTTTTTT. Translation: CASSPRTTANTGELFF. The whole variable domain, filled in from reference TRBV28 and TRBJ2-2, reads DVKVTQSSRYLVKRTGEKVFLECVQDMDHENMFWYRQDPGLGLRLIYFSYDVKMKEKGDIPEGYSVSREKKERFSLILESASTNQTSMYLCASSPRTTANTGELFFGEGSRLTVL.

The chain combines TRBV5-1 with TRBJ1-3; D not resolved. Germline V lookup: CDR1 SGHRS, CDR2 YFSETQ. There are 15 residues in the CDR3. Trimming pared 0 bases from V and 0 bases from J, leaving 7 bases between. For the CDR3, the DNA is TGCGCCAGCAGCTTGGTGGCGGACTCTGGAAACACCATATATTTT. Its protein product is CASSLVADSGNTIYF.

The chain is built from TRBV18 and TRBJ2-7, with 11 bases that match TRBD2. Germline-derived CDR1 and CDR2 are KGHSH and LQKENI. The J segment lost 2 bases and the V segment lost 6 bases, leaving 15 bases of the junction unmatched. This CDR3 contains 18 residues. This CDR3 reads CASSALDSGLAGPYEQYF. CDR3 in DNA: TGTGCCAGCTCCGCGCTGGACAGCGGACTAGCGGGTCCCTACGAGCAGTACTTC.

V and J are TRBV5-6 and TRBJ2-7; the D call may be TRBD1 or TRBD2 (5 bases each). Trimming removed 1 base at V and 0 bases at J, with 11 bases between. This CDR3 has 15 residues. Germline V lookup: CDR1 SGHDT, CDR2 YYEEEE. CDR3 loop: CASSLTGTFSYEQYF. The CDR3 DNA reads TGTGCCAGCAGCTTGACCGGGACCTTCTCCTACGAGCAGTACTTC.

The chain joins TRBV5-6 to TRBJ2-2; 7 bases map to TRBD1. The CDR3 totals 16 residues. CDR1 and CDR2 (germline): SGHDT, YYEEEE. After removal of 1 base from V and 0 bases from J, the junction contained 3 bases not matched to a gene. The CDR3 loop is CASSLMGQPNTGELFF. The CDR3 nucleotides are TGTGCCAGCAGCTTGATGGGACAGCCGAACACCGGGGAGCTGTTTTTT.

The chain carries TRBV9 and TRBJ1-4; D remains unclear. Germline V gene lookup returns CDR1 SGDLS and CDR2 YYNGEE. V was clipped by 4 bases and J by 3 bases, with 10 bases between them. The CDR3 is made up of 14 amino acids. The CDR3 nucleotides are TGTGCCAGCAGCCGGGGTGGTCCTAATGAAAAACTGTTTTTT. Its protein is CASSRGGPNEKLFF.

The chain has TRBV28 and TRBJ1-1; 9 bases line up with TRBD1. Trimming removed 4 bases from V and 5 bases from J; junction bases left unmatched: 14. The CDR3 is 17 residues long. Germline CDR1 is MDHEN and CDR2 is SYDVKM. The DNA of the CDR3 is TGTGCCAGCAGTTCGCCAGCACGGGGACAGGGTGGGACTGAAGCTTTCTTT. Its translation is CASSSPARGQGGTEAFF.

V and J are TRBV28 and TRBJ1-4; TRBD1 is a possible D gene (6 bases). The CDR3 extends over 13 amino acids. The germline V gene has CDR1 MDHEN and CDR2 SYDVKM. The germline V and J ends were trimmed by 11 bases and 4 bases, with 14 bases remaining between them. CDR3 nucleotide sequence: TGTGCCGCCAACAGGGCCGTTAATGAAAAACTGTTTTTT. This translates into CAANRAVNEKLFF.

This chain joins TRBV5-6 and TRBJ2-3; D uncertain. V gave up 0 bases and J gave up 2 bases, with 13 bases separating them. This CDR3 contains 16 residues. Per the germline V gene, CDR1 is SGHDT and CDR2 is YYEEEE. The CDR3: CASSLAGREFTDTQYF. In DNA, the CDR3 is TGTGCCAGCAGCTTGGCCGGCAGAGAGTTCACAGATACGCAGTATTTT.

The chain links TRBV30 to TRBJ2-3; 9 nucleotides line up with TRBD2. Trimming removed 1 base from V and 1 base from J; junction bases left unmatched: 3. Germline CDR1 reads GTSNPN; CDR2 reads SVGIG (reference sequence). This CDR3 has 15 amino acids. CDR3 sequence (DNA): TGTGCCTGGAGTGGGGCTAGCGGGGGCACAGATACGCAGTATTTT. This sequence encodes CAWSGASGGTDTQYF.

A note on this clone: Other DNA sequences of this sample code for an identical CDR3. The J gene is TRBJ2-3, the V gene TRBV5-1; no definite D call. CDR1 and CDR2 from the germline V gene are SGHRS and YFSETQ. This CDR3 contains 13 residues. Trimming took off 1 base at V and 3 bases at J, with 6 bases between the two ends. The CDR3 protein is CASSLLGTDTQYF. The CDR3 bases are TGCGCCAGCAGCTTGCTGGGGACAGATACGCAGTATTTT. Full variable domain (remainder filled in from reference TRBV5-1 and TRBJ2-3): KAGVTQTPRYLIKTRGQQVTLSCSPISGHRSVSWYQQTPGQGLQFLFEYFSETQRNKGNFPGRFSGRQFSNSRSEMNVSTLELGDSALYLCASSLLGTDTQYFGPGTRLTVL.

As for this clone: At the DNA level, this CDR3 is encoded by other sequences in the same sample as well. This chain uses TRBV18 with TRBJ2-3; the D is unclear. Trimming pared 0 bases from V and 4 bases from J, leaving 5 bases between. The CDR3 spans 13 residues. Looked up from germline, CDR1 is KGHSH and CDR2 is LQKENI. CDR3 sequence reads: CASSPPGSDTQYF. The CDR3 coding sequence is TGTGCCAGCTCACCACCAGGGTCAGATACGCAGTATTTT.

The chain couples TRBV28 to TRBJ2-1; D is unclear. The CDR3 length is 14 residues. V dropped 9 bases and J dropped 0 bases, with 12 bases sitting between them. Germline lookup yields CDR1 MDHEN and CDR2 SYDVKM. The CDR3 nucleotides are TGTGCCAGTTTCTCGACATACTCCTACAATGAGCAGTTCTTC. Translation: CASFSTYSYNEQFF.

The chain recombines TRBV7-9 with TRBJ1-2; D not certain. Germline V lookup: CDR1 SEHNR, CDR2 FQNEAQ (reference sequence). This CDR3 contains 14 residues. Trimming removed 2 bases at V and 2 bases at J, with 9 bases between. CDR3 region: CASSLSGENYGYTF. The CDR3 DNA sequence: TGTGCCAGCAGCTTAAGTGGGGAGAACTATGGCTACACCTTC.

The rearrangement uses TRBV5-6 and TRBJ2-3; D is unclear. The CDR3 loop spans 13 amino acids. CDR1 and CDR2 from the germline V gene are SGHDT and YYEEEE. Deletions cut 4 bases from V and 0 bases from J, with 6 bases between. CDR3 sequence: CASSATSTDTQYF. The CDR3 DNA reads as TGTGCCAGCAGCGCGACTAGCACAGATACGCAGTATTTT.

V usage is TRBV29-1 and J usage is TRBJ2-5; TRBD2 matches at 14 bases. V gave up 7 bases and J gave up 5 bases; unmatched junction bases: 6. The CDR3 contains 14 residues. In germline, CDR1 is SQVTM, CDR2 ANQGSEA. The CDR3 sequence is CSAGGLAGAETQYF. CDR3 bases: TGCAGCGCCGGGGGACTAGCGGGAGCGGAGACCCAGTACTTC.

The CDR3 nucleotides read TGCGCCAGCAGTGATGAGCCGGGGATTCTGGCGGGGCAAGAGACCCAGTACTTC. Translation gives CASSDEPGILAGQETQYF. This chain links TRBV10-2 with TRBJ2-5; D perhaps matches TRBD2 (6 bases). The CDR3 loop spans 18 amino acids. The germline gives CDR1 WSHSY, CDR2 SAAADI. The ends were cut back, 3 bases at V and 2 bases at J, with 22 bases in the middle.